This entry lists 2 T cell receptor beta chains sequenced from one sample in a study of long-term antiretroviral therapy in people with HIV. An immunoSEQ assay, version v3.0, was performed at survey level. Data came from immunoSEQ multiplex PCR; TCRdb stores just in-frame clones and leaves some out. The sample records around 18,000 clones, 75% to 90% being singletons. The source was unsorted PBMCs, collected 4.2 years after starting antiretroviral therapy. All receptors come from a man aged 45-60 years with HIV.

The chain is built from TRBV4-3 and TRBJ2-6; D might be TRBD1 or TRBD2, each matching 5 bases. Trimming cost V 0 bases and J 4 bases, with 10 bases left between them. Per the germline V gene, CDR1 is LGHNA and CDR2 is YSLEER. The CDR3 sequence is 16 residues long. CDR3 in amino acids: CASSQDKGRGANVLTF. In nucleotides, the CDR3 is TGCGCCAGCAGCCAAGATAAGGGACGGGGGGCCAACGTCCTGACTTTC.

The rearrangement uses TRBV2 and TRBJ1-1, with D perhaps matching TRBD1 (6 bases). Looked up from germline, CDR1 is SNHLY and CDR2 is FYNNEI. The CDR3 consists of 14 residues. V gave up 6 bases and J gave up 5 bases, with 16 bases separating them. This chain's CDR3 is CASRAWGAQTEAFF. The CDR3, as DNA: TGTGCCAGCAGGGCATGGGGGGCGCAAACTGAAGCTTTCTTT. The complete variable domain, with remaining parts taken from reference TRBV2 and TRBJ1-1, reads EPEVTQTPSHQVTQMGQEVILRCVPISNHLYFYWYRQILGQKVEFLVSFYNNEISEKSEIFDDQFSVERPDGSNFTLKIRSTKLEDSAMYFCASRAWGAQTEAFFGQGTRLTVV.